The clone carrying this T cell receptor (beta chain) was found a few times. The entry originates in a study of T-cell memory formation after mild COVID-19. TCRdb reprocessed the 5' RACE reads via MiXCR and lists one record per CDR3 protein. The sample records some 120,000 distinct CDR3 sequences, 5% to 6.5% being singletons. Germline V CDR1 and CDR2: SGHVS, FQNEAQ. Trimming removed 4 bases from V and 0 bases from J, with 10 bases in between. CDR3 size: 14 residues. The receptor comes from an adult woman who had mild COVID-19 (a few samples of this study predate the infection). Cell type and time point are not known. The specimen was PBMCs or a T cell subset sorted from them (not recorded which). V is TRBV7-8 and J is TRBJ2-7; the D gene could be TRBD1 or TRBD2 (5 bases each). CDR3 loop: CASSSGRTSYEQYF. Here the CDR3 DNA reads TGTGCCAGCAGCTCGGGACGAACCTCCTACGAGCAGTACTTC.